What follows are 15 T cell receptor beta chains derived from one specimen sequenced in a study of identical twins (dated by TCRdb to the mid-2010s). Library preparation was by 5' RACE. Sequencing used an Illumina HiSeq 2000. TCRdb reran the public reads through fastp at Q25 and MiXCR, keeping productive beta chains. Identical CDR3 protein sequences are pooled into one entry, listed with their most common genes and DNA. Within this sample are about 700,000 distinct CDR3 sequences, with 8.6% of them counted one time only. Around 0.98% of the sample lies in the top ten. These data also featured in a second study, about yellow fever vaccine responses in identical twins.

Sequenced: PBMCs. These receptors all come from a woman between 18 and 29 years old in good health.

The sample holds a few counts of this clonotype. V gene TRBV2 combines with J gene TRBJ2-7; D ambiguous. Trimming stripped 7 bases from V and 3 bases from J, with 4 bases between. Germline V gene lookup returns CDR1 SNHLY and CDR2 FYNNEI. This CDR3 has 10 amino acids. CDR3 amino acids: CASTGYEQYF. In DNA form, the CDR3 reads TGTGCCAGCACGGGCTACGAGCAGTACTTC.

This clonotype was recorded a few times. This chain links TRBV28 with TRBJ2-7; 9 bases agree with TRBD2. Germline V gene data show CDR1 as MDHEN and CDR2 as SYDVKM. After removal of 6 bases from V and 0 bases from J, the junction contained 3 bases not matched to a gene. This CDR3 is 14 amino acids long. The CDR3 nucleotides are TGTGCCAGCAGGGATAGCGGGAGCTCCTACGAGCAGTACTTC. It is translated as CASRDSGSSYEQYF.

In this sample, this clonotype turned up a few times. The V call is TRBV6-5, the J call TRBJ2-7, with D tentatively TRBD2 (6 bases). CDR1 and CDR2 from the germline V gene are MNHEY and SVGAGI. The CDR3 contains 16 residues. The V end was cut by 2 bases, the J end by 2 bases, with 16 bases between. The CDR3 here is CASSYSVLAEPYEQYF. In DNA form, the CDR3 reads TGTGCCAGCAGTTACAGTGTACTAGCAGAACCCTACGAGCAGTACTTC.

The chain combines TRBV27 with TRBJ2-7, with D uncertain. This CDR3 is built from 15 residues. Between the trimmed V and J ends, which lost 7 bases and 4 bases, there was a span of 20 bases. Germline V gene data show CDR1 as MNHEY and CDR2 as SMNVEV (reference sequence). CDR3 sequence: CASTTRPGRWYEQYF. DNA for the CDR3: TGTGCCAGCACCACCCGCCCTGGGCGGTGGTACGAGCAGTACTTC.

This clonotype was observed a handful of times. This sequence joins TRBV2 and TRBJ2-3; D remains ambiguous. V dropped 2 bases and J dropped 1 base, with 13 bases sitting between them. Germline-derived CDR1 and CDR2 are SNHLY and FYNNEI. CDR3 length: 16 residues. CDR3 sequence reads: CASSELRTVGTDTQYF. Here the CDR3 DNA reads TGTGCCAGCAGTGAATTACGGACCGTCGGCACAGATACGCAGTATTTT. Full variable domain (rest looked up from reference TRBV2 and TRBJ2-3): EPEVTQTPSHQVTQMGQEVILRCVPISNHLYFYWYRQILGQKVEFLVSFYNNEISEKSEIFDDQFSVERPDGSNFTLKIRSTKLEDSAMYFCASSELRTVGTDTQYFGPGTRLTVL.

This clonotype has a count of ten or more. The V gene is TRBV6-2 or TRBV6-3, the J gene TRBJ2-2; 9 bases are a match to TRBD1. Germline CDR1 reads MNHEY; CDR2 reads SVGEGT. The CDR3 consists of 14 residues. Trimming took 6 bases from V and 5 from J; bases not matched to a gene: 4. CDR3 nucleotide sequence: TGTGCCAGCAGACCGACAGGGGGAACCGGGGAGCTGTTTTTT. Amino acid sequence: CASRPTGGTGELFF.

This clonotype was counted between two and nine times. The CDR3 loop is CASSLGSVADTQYF. The CDR3 nucleotides are TGTGCCAGCAGCCTAGGTAGCGTTGCAGATACGCAGTATTTT. The chain links TRBV25-1 to TRBJ2-3; tentative D call: TRBD2 (5 bases). V was shortened by 6 bases and J by 4 bases, with 14 bases between the two germline ends. The CDR3 loop spans 14 amino acids. Per germline, CDR1 MGHDK and CDR2 SYGVNS.

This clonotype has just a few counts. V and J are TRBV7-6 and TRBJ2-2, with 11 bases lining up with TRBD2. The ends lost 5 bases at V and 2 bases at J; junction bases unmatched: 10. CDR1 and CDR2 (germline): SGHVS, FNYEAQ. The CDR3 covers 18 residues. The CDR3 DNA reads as TGTGCCAGCAGCGATTGGGGTGGGACTAGCGGAAACACCGGGGAGCTGTTTTTT. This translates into CASSDWGGTSGNTGELFF.

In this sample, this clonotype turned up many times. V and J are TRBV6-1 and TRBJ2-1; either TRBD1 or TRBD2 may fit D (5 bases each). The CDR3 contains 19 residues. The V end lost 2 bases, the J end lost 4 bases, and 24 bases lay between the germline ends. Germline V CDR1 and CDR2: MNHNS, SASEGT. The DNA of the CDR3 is TGTGCCAGCAGTGAATCAGGGCTAGCTTCCCTTTTAAAATACAATGAGCAGTTCTTC. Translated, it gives CASSESGLASLLKYNEQFF.

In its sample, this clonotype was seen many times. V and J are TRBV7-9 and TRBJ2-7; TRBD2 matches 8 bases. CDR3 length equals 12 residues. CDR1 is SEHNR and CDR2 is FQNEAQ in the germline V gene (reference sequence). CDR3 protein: CVSGLENYEQYF. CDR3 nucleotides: TGTGTTTCGGGACTAGAAAACTACGAGCAGTACTTC.

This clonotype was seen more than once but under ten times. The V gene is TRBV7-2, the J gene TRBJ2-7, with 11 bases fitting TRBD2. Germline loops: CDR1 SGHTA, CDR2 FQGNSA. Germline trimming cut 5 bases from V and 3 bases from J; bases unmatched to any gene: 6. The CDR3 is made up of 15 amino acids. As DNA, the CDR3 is TGTGCCAGCAGCCAGGGACTAGCGGACCTCTACGAGCAGTACTTC. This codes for CASSQGLADLYEQYF.

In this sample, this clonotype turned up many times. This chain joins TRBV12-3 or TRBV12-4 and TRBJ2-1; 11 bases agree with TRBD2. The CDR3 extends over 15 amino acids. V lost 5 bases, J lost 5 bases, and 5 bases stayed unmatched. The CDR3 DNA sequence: TGTGCCAGCAGTAATAGCGGGAGGGCCAACAATGAGCAGTTCTTC. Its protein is CASSNSGRANNEQFF.

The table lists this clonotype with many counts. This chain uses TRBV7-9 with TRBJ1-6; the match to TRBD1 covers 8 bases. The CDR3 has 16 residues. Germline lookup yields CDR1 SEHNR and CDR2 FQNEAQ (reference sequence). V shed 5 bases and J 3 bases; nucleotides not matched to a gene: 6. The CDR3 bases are TGTGCCAGCAGCCATAGGGGACAGGACTATAATTCACCCCTCCACTTT. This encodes CASSHRGQDYNSPLHF.

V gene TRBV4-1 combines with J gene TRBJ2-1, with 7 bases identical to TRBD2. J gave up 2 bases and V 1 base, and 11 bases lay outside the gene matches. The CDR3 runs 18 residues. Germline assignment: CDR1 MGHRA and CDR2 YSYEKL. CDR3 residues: CASSQVIPQRETYNEQFF. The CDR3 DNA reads TGCGCCAGCAGCCAAGTGATCCCCCAGCGGGAAACCTACAATGAGCAGTTCTTC.

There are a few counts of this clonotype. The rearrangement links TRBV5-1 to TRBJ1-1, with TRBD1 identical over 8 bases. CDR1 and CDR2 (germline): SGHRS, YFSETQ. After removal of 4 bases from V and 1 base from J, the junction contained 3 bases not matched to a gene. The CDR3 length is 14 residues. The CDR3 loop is CASSTDRGNTEAFF. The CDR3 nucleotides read TGCGCCAGCAGCACCGACAGGGGGAACACTGAAGCTTTCTTT.